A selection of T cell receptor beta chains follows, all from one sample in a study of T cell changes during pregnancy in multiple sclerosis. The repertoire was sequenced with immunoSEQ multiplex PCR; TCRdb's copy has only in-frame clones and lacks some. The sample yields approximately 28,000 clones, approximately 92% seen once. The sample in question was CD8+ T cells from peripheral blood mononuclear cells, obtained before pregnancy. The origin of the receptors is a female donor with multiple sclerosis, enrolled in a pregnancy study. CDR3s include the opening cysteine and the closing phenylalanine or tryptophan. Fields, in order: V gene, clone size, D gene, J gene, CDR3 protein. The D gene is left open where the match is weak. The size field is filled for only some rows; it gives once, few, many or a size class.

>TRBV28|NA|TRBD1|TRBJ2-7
CASSQGVGEQYF
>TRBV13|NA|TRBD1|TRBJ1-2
CASSRWDRGPRLYGYTF
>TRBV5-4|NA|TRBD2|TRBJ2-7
CASSLAIQRGDSYEQYF
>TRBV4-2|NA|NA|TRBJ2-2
CASRATRSNTGELFF
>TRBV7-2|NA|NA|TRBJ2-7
CASSLTGSHEQYF
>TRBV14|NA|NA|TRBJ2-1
CASSHATAGEQFF
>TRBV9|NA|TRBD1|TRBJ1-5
CASSVGGQGNQPQHF
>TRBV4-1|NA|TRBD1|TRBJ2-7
CASSPRQGASYEQYF
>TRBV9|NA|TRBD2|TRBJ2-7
CASSVELLAGFYEQYF
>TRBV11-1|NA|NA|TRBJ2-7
CASSPSNRHSYEQYF
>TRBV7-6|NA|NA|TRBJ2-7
CASSLAAGSYEQYF
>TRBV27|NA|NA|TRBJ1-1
CASIRGGGTEAFF
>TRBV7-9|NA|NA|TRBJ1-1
CASSLGTKNTEAFF
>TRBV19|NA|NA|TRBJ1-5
CASSKGVGNQPQHF
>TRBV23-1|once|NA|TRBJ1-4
CASSPPEKGPEKLFF
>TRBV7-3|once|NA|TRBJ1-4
CASSLTPATNEKLFF
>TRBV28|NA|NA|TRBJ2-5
CASSASIATETQYF
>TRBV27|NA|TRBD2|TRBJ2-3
CASSSRVREGRYF
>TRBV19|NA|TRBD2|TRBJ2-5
CASSLTGTSLQETQYF
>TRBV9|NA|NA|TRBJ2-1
CASSAGAHNEQFF
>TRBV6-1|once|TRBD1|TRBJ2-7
CASGAGTAYYEQYF
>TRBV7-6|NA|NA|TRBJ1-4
CASSLETGNQNEKLFF
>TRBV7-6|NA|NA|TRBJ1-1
CASSLGEPNTEAFF
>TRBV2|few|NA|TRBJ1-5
CASSGGETASSNQPQHF
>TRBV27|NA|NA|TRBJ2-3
CASSSLSGALDTQYF
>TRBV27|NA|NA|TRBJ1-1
CASSWGGNTEAFF
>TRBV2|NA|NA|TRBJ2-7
CASTQKPYEQYF
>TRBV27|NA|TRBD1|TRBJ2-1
CASSFSWDSYNEQFF
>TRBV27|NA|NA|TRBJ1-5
CASSLYGDQPQHF
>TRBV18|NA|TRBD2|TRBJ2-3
CASSPRTSGSRDTQYF
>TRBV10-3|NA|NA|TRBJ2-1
CAISESGASYNEQFF
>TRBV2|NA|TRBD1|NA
CASSGGTGDSYEQYF
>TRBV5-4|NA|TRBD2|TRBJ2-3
CASSFSGGGLLTDTQYF
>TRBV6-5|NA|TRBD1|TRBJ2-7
CASNPAQGISYEQYF
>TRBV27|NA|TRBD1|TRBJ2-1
CASSIGTGRRDEQFF
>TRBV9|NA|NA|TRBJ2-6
CASSTSSGANVLTF
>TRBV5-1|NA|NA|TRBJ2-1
CASSLVGRGSVGNEQFF
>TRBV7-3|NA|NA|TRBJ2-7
CASSPLTGYEQYF
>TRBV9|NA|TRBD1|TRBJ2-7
CASSDSPGQGLMEQYF